A single sample is the source of the 16 T cell receptor beta chains below, sequenced in a study of T cell responses to AZD1222 COVID-19 vaccine. Sequenced by immunoSEQ multiplex PCR; TCRdb stores in-frame clones only, minus some. The sample has some 64,000 clones, 84% seen once; the top ten hold 7.3%. Sequenced material: peripheral blood, taken on day 0 of AZD1222 vaccination. The receptors here all came from an adult in good health.

The chain recombines TRBV18 with TRBJ2-1; possibly TRBD1 for D (5 bases). The CDR3 is 15 residues long. Trimming left V 0 bases short and J 3 bases short, with 9 bases between. The germline V gene encodes CDR1 KGHSH and CDR2 LQKENI. In DNA, the CDR3 is TGTGCCAGCTCACCACCGTCAGGGAACTACAATGAGCAGTTCTTC. Translation: CASSPPSGNYNEQFF. Variable domain in full (rest from reference TRBV18 and TRBJ2-1): NAGVMQNPRHLVRRRGQEARLRCSPMKGHSHVYWYRQLPEEGLKFMVYLQKENIIDESGMPKERFSAEFPKEGPSILRIQQVVRGDSAAYFCASSPPSGNYNEQFFGPGTRLTVL.

This clone showed up just once. The chain combines TRBV7-8 with TRBJ1-6; D may be TRBD1 (5 bases). Germline V gene lookup returns CDR1 SGHVS and CDR2 FQNEAQ. CDR3 length equals 17 residues. The germline V and J ends were trimmed by 3 bases and 4 bases, with 16 bases remaining between them. CDR3 amino acids: CASSFGAARQYNSPLHF. The CDR3 region has the DNA TGTGCCAGCAGCTTCGGGGCGGCGCGACAGTATAATTCACCCCTCCACTTT.

The chain is built from TRBV27 and TRBJ2-1; TRBD2 aligns across 11 bases. With V trimmed by 3 bases and J by 8 bases, 6 bases remained unmatched. The CDR3 consists of 15 residues. Germline lookup yields CDR1 MNHEY and CDR2 SMNVEV (reference sequence). The chain's CDR3 is CASSFSGGAGYEQFF. The CDR3, as DNA: TGTGCCAGCAGTTTTAGCGGGGGGGCCGGGTATGAGCAGTTCTTC.

The chain joins TRBV5-1 to TRBJ1-1; possible D gene TRBD1, 6 bases. CDR1 is SGHRS and CDR2 is YFSETQ in the germline V gene. The ends were cut back, 4 bases at V and 3 bases at J, with 22 bases in the middle. The CDR3 runs to 17 residues. As DNA, the CDR3 is TGCGCCAGCAGCGCACACGCGGGGGCAGGGGAAGACACTGAAGCTTTCTTT. It yields the protein CASSAHAGAGEDTEAFF.

The chain has TRBV6-1 and TRBJ1-6; D not certain. The germline V gene encodes CDR1 MNHNS and CDR2 SASEGT. This CDR3 has 15 residues. V was shortened by 0 bases and J by 7 bases, with 10 bases between the two germline ends. CDR3 nucleotides: TGTGCCAGCAGTGAAGCCGGCAGGTCCAATTCACCCCTCCACTTT. Protein: CASSEAGRSNSPLHF.

The V call is TRBV11-2, the J call TRBJ2-5; tentatively, D is TRBD1 (5 bases). The CDR3 loop spans 16 amino acids. V gave up 5 bases and J gave up 5 bases, with 21 bases separating them. Germline CDR1 reads SGHAT; CDR2 reads FQNNGV. CDR3 loop: CASSPGRVGDRETQYF. The DNA of the CDR3 is TGTGCCAGCAGCCCGGGCAGAGTAGGGGATCGGGAGACCCAGTACTTC.

The V call is TRBV7-2, the J call TRBJ1-6; a weak D match, TRBD1 (6 bases). The CDR3 has 15 residues. V was pared by 5 bases and J by 8 bases, with 16 bases between. The germline CDR1 and CDR2 sequences are SGHTA and FQGNSA. The CDR3, as DNA: TGTGCCAGCAGCGCATACAGGGCAGGGGATTCACCCCTCCACTTT. It specifies CASSAYRAGDSPLHF.

V is TRBV18 and J is TRBJ2-1; D remains ambiguous. The CDR3 spans 12 residues. Germline CDR1 and CDR2: KGHSH and LQKENI. Trimming cost V 1 base and J 7 bases, with 5 bases left between them. DNA of the CDR3: TGTGCCAGCTCACCACGAGCGAATGAGCAGTTCTTC. Amino acid sequence: CASSPRANEQFF.

V gene TRBV11-3 combines with J gene TRBJ2-3; D call uncertain. V lost 5 bases, J lost 2 bases, and 14 bases lay in between. The germline V gene encodes CDR1 SGHNT and CDR2 YENEEA. The CDR3 sequence is 15 residues long. The CDR3 DNA sequence: TGTGCCAGCAGCACCCGCGATGGATTCACAGATACGCAGTATTTT. Translating gives CASSTRDGFTDTQYF.

The genes are TRBV28 and TRBJ1-1, with D perhaps TRBD1 (6 bases). V dropped 3 bases and J dropped 3 bases, with 14 bases sitting between them. Per germline, CDR1 MDHEN and CDR2 SYDVKM. The CDR3 runs 15 residues. CDR3 sequence (DNA): TGTGCCAGCAGTTTTCGGGGGGCTACGGACACTGAAGCTTTCTTT. Translation gives CASSFRGATDTEAFF. Based on the CDR3 plus reference TRBV28 and TRBJ1-1, the full variable domain is DVKVTQSSRYLVKRTGEKVFLECVQDMDHENMFWYRQDPGLGLRLIYFSYDVKMKEKGDIPEGYSVSREKKERFSLILESASTNQTSMYLCASSFRGATDTEAFFGQGTRLTVV.

J is TRBJ2-7 and V is TRBV9; D may be TRBD1 (6 bases). Trimming removed 3 bases from V and 5 bases from J, with 15 bases in between. Looked up from germline, CDR1 is SGDLS and CDR2 is YYNGEE. The CDR3 contains 14 residues. The CDR3 sequence: CASSARTGSDEQYF. The CDR3 DNA reads TGTGCCAGCAGCGCACGCACAGGGAGTGACGAGCAGTACTTC.

This chain connects TRBV27 to TRBJ1-6; 7 nucleotides match TRBD1. V shed 4 bases and J 7 bases; nucleotides not matched to a gene: 4. The CDR3 covers 14 residues. CDR1 and CDR2 (germline): MNHEY, SMNVEV (reference sequence). Written as DNA, the CDR3 is TGTGCCAGCAGTTCCGCGACAGGGAATTCACCCCTCCACTTT. Amino acid sequence: CASSSATGNSPLHF.

V and J are TRBV2 and TRBJ2-7, with D perhaps matching TRBD1 or TRBD2 (5 bases each). The germline V gene has CDR1 SNHLY and CDR2 FYNNEI. The CDR3 length is 14 residues. Trimming took 6 bases from V and 0 from J, leaving 12 bases between them. This CDR3 reads CASSRDAGSYEQYF. DNA of the CDR3: TGTGCCAGCAGCCGGGACGCCGGCTCCTACGAGCAGTACTTC.

In nucleotides, the CDR3 is TGTGCCAGCAGTTACATGGCGGGGGGGTCCCAAGAGACCCAGTACTTC. It encodes CASSYMAGGSQETQYF. The chain employs TRBV6-5 and TRBJ2-5; 9 positions match TRBD2. The CDR3 spans 16 residues. Looked up from germline, CDR1 is MNHEY and CDR2 is SVGAGI. V shed 2 bases, J shed 1 base, and the junction held 5 bases outside the gene matches.

This clone occurred a few times. The chain couples TRBV11-2 to TRBJ1-2; D gene unclear. Germline CDR1 SGHAT, CDR2 FQNNGV. Trimming took off 4 bases at V and 7 bases at J, with 10 bases between the two ends. The CDR3 sequence is 12 residues long. CDR3 loop: CASSSVRPGYTF. CDR3 nucleotide sequence: TGTGCCAGCAGCTCCGTTCGGCCTGGCTACACCTTC.

The V call is TRBV30, the J call TRBJ2-7, with a possible D match to TRBD1 (5 bases). The CDR3 spans 13 residues. Trimming stripped 4 bases from V and 7 bases from J, with 17 bases between. Germline V gives CDR1 GTSNPN, CDR2 SVGIG (reference sequence). The CDR3 here is CAWTPTGLREQYF. CDR3 nucleotides: TGTGCCTGGACCCCCACAGGTCTACGAGAGCAGTACTTC.